The 16 T cell receptor beta chains in this list originate from one sample, sequenced in a study of spatial heterogeneity in lung cancer. Time point noted: sample taken at primary tumor resection. Unsorted whole RNA samples from tumor, nontumor lung or frozen PBMC were sequenced. MiXCR, run by TCRdb on the 5' RACE reads, gives a single entry per CDR3 protein. The sample includes tens of thousands of distinct CDR3 sequences, approximately 20% of them seen just once. Sequenced material: PBMCs, taken at surgery. These receptors came from a male donor with early-stage non-small cell lung cancer.

This clonotype was observed many times. The chain uses TRBV19 and TRBJ2-2; TRBD1 is a possible D gene (5 bases). CDR1 is LNHDA and CDR2 is SQIVND in the germline V gene (reference sequence). The CDR3 has 14 residues. Trimming removed 11 bases from V and 1 base from J, with 14 bases in between. The CDR3 DNA follows: TGTGCCTCGGAGTTTGGACAGAACACCGGGGAGCTGTTTTTT. This encodes CASEFGQNTGELFF.

J is TRBJ2-6 and V is TRBV28; TRBD1 is a possible D gene (6 bases). Trimming left V 2 bases short and J 2 bases short, with 16 bases between. The germline gives CDR1 MDHEN, CDR2 SYDVKM. The CDR3 covers 18 residues. CDR3 amino acids: CASSLAGTLVTGANVLTF. The DNA of the CDR3 is TGTGCCAGCAGTTTAGCCGGGACACTCGTGACTGGGGCCAACGTCCTGACTTTC.

This clonotype has only a few counts. This chain links TRBV30 with TRBJ1-2, with 10 bases fitting TRBD1. Germline values: CDR1 GTSNPN, CDR2 SVGIG (reference sequence). The CDR3 spans 16 residues. V trimming: 2 bases; J trimming: 4 bases; junction bases outside the gene matches: 10. DNA for the CDR3: TGTGCCTGGAGTATCTTCCGGACAGGGGGTTCCTATGGCTACACCTTC. Translating it yields CAWSIFRTGGSYGYTF.

This clonotype was detected many times. The chain employs TRBV29-1 and TRBJ1-2; D gene unclear. Germline V lookup: CDR1 SQVTM, CDR2 ANQGSEA. The germline V and J ends were trimmed by 0 bases and 2 bases, with 13 bases remaining between them. This CDR3 spans 15 amino acids. DNA of the CDR3: TGCAGCGTTGAAGATCCCAACAGTTTAAACTATGGCTACACCTTC. Its translation is CSVEDPNSLNYGYTF.

The CDR3 DNA reads as TGTGCCAGCAGCTTAGACCCTAGCGGGAGCCTCAATGAGCAGTTCTTC. Its protein product is CASSLDPSGSLNEQFF. The chain is built from TRBV7-2 and TRBJ2-1; TRBD2 aligns across 10 bases. CDR3 length equals 16 residues. Germline CDR1 reads SGHTA; CDR2 reads FQGNSA. V shed 1 base and J 6 bases; nucleotides not matched to a gene: 6.

V usage is TRBV2 and J usage is TRBJ2-3; D remains unclear. The CDR3 is 13 residues long. Germline CDR1 reads SNHLY; CDR2 reads FYNNEI. Trimming removed 0 bases from V and 11 bases from J, with 12 bases in between. CDR3 protein: CASSEAGPVGQYF. The DNA of the CDR3 is TGTGCCAGCAGTGAAGCAGGCCCCGTCGGGCAGTATTTT.

This clonotype has only a few counts. The chain joins TRBV5-1 to TRBJ2-1; tentatively, D is TRBD2 (7 bases). CDR3 length: 15 residues. V dropped 0 bases and J dropped 5 bases, with 12 bases sitting between them. From germline, CDR1 is SGHRS and CDR2 YFSETQ. CDR3: CASSLDAGAHNEQFF. The CDR3 DNA reads TGCGCCAGCAGCTTGGACGCGGGGGCCCACAATGAGCAGTTCTTC.

This clonotype came up a few times. V is TRBV10-3 and J is TRBJ2-4; 11 bases agree with TRBD1. Germline values: CDR1 ENHRY, CDR2 SYGVKD. The J segment lost 8 bases and the V segment lost 10 bases, leaving 10 bases of the junction unmatched. CDR3 size: 14 residues. The CDR3 protein is CATLPGTGGDIQYF. As DNA, the CDR3 is TGTGCCACCCTCCCGGGGACAGGGGGGGACATTCAGTACTTC.

V gene TRBV3-1 combines with J gene TRBJ2-7; D unresolved. The germline V gene encodes CDR1 LGHDT and CDR2 YNNKEL (reference sequence). V was shortened by 5 bases and J by 2 bases, with 16 bases between the two germline ends. The CDR3 loop spans 15 amino acids. CDR3 nucleotide sequence: TGTGCCAGCAGCGCAACGACATGGGATCCCTACGAGCAGTACTTC. Its protein product is CASSATTWDPYEQYF.

The rearrangement links TRBV15 to TRBJ2-5; the match to TRBD1 covers 9 bases. J lost 4 bases, V lost 3 bases, and 0 bases had no gene match. The germline V gene has CDR1 LNHNV and CDR2 YYDKDF (reference sequence). CDR3 size: 13 residues. The CDR3 DNA follows: TGTGCCACCAGCAGGGGACAGGGAGAGACCCAGTACTTC. It specifies CATSRGQGETQYF.

The chain is built from TRBV6-6 and TRBJ1-6, with 7 nucleotides matching TRBD1. CDR3 length: 12 residues. J was trimmed by 14 bases and V by 6 bases; bases with no gene match: 7. From germline, CDR1 is MNHNY and CDR2 SVGAGI (reference sequence). As DNA, the CDR3 is TGTGCCAGCAGCCCCTCCGACAGGGCCCTCCACTTT. As protein: CASSPSDRALHF.

This clonotype was recorded many times. The CDR3 spells CASGQSYEQYF. CDR3 DNA: TGTGCCTCGGGACAGTCCTACGAGCAGTACTTC. The chain has TRBV10-3 and TRBJ2-7; 7 nucleotides match TRBD1. V dropped 11 bases and J dropped 1; count of bases not matched to a gene: 2. Per germline, CDR1 ENHRY and CDR2 SYGVKD. The CDR3 extends over 11 amino acids.

The rearrangement joins TRBV15 to TRBJ2-1, with D tentatively TRBD2 (6 bases). The CDR3 sequence is 13 residues long. Germline-derived CDR1 and CDR2 are LNHNV and YYDKDF (reference sequence). V lost 4 bases and J lost 6, with 10 bases in between. The CDR3 spells CATSTQLANEQFF. For the CDR3, the DNA is TGTGCCACCAGCACCCAACTAGCCAATGAGCAGTTCTTC.

This clonotype was counted between two and nine times. The chain carries TRBV11-2 and TRBJ2-3; D possibly corresponds to TRBD2 (5 bases). Trimming removed 5 bases at V and 7 bases at J, with 13 bases between. The CDR3 is 13 residues long. CDR1 and CDR2 (germline): SGHAT, FQNNGV. CDR3 region: CASSPEPGNTQYF. CDR3 bases: TGTGCCAGCAGCCCAGAGCCCGGGAATACGCAGTATTTT.

The chain carries TRBV7-9 and TRBJ1-5, with TRBD1 matching over 7 bases. J lost 7 bases, V lost 4 bases, and 7 bases had no gene match. The germline V gene encodes CDR1 SEHNR and CDR2 FQNEAQ (reference sequence). The CDR3 has 14 residues. The CDR3 nucleotides read TGTGCCAGCAGCTCCCAGGGGGAAGAGCAGCCCCAGCATTTT. Residues: CASSSQGEEQPQHF.

This chain connects TRBV27 to TRBJ1-1, with 7 nucleotides matching TRBD1. V shed 5 bases and J 2 bases; nucleotides not matched to a gene: 11. The CDR3 extends over 16 amino acids. Germline CDR1 MNHEY, CDR2 SMNVEV (reference sequence). Here the CDR3 reads CASSPRGGTDNTEAFF. CDR3 bases: TGTGCCAGCAGTCCCAGGGGGGGGACGGATAACACTGAAGCTTTCTTT.